The next 6 T cell receptor beta chains were all read from a single sample in a study of cytomegalovirus exposure and HLA in healthy donors. In the PCR, 60 Vbeta and 13 Jbeta primers were used. Assay: immunoSEQ multiplex PCR; the TCRdb copy retains only in-frame clones and omits some. The table records fewer than 150,000 clones, 75% to 85% of them present only once. Sequencing was performed on PBMCs. Receptors were obtained from a middle-aged woman in good health and CMV-seropositive.

The CDR3 region is CASSSPPGEGVRAQPQHF. DNA for the CDR3: TGTGCCAGCAGTTCTCCCCCAGGGGAAGGGGTTAGGGCACAGCCCCAGCATTTT. This chain connects TRBV28 to TRBJ1-5, with a possible D match to TRBD1 (6 bases). The germline CDR1 and CDR2 sequences are MDHEN and SYDVKM. The V end lost 4 bases, the J end lost 7 bases, and 26 bases lay between the germline ends. This CDR3 spans 18 amino acids.

With regard to this clone: Other DNA sequences from this sample encode an identical CDR3 as well. The chain couples TRBV5-6 to TRBJ2-5, with TRBD1 as a possible D gene (5 bases). There are 14 residues in the CDR3. V was shortened by 0 bases and J by 1 base, with 7 bases between the two germline ends. Germline CDR1 and CDR2: SGHDT and YYEEEE. The DNA for the CDR3 is TGTGCCAGCAGCTTGGGACAGATCCAAGAGACCCAGTACTTC. Protein sequence: CASSLGQIQETQYF.

In this sample, this clone turned up a few times. At one of its ends the junction is not consistent with the germline gene, which may arise from a read error. The chain links TRBV7-9 to TRBJ2-4; 7 bases line up with TRBD1. The CDR3 contains 14 residues. In germline, CDR1 is SEHNR, CDR2 FQNEAQ (reference sequence). In DNA, the CDR3 is TGTTCCAGCAGCTTAGAAGGGGGCCTAGGCATTCAGTACTTC. Amino acid sequence: CSSSLEGGLGIQYF.

The chain has TRBV5-1 and TRBJ2-3; the D is unclear. This CDR3 comprises 15 residues. V was pared by 0 bases and J by 0 bases, with 8 bases between. Germline lookup yields CDR1 SGHRS and CDR2 YFSETQ. CDR3 in amino acids: CASSLAVVSTDTQYF. The CDR3 DNA sequence: TGCGCCAGCAGCTTGGCGGTCGTGAGCACAGATACGCAGTATTTT.

This chain uses TRBV6-1 with TRBJ2-7, with TRBD2 matching over 8 bases. This CDR3 has 15 amino acids. The germline V gene encodes CDR1 MNHNS and CDR2 SASEGT. The ends lost 8 bases at V and 2 bases at J; junction bases unmatched: 11. The DNA of the CDR3 is TGTGCCAGCTTCACCGCGGGGGGAGGAACCTACGAGCAGTACTTC. It codes for CASFTAGGGTYEQYF.

The chain is built from TRBV27 and TRBJ2-7; 14 bases fit TRBD2. J lost 7 bases, V lost 4 bases, and 6 bases had no gene match. Germline V CDR1 and CDR2: MNHEY, SMNVEV (reference sequence). This CDR3 spans 15 amino acids. The CDR3 sequence: CASSSRLAGGREQYF. Here the CDR3 DNA reads TGTGCCAGCAGTTCCCGACTAGCGGGAGGGCGAGAGCAGTACTTC.